These T cell receptor beta chains were read from a single sample in a study of cytomegalovirus exposure and HLA in healthy donors. The table came from immunoSEQ multiplex PCR; TCRdb's copy has only in-frame clones and leaves some out. The top ten hold about 8% of the sample, which has under 300,000 clones, about 80% seen once. The sample taken for sequencing was PBMCs. The receptors were sampled from a woman aged 60-75 years in good health and CMV-seropositive. The CDR3 runs from the conserved cysteine through the conserved F or W. D genes are given only for firm matches. Size tells how often a clone was seen (once, few, many) or the class of an expanded clone, and some rows leave it out.

TRBV6-1	NA	NA	TRBJ1-5	CASIITGSVSQPQHF	TGTGCCAGCATTATAACAGGGAGCGTAAGTCAGCCCCAGCATTTT
TRBV7-3	TRBD1	NA	TRBJ1-6	CASSLNRGQSPLHF	TGTGCCAGCAGCTTAAACAGGGGGCAGTCACCCCTCCACTTT
TRBV7-9	NA	NA	TRBJ2-7	CASSFNSAGYEQYF	TGTGCCAGCAGCTTTAACTCGGCAGGCTATGAGCAGTACTTC
TRBV6-5	NA	NA	TRBJ2-2	CASRDRNTGELFF	TGTGCCAGCAGGGACAGGAACACCGGGGAGCTGTTTTTT
TRBV5-4	TRBD1	NA	TRBJ1-2	CASSLGGQGDYGYTF	TGTGCCAGCAGCTTGGGGGGACAGGGGGACTATGGCTACACCTTC
TRBV7-9	NA	few	TRBJ2-1	CASSLLTGTEQFF	TGTGCCAGCAGCTTACTAACAGGGACCGAGCAGTTCTTC
TRBV9	NA	NA	TRBJ2-7	CASSVGAEIYEQYF	TGTGCCAGCAGCGTAGGTGCAGAAATCTACGAGCAGTACTTC
TRBV29-1	TRBD2	NA	TRBJ2-3	CSVRTSGRDTQYF	TGCAGCGTCCGGACTAGCGGGAGAGATACGCAGTATTTT
TRBV7-3	NA	NA	TRBJ2-3	CASSLPGITDTQYF	TGTGCCAGCAGTTTGCCAGGAATCACAGATACGCAGTATTTT
TRBV6-5	TRBD1	NA	TRBJ1-4	CASRRTGTGTEKLFF	TGTGCCAGCAGGCGAACCGGGACAGGGACCGAAAAACTGTTTTTT
TRBV27	TRBD2	NA	TRBJ2-3	CASRLAGSDTQYF	TGTGCCAGCAGATTAGCGGGATCAGATACGCAGTATTTT
TRBV11-3	TRBD2	NA	TRBJ2-7	CASSLDPAGGPLFF	TGTGCCAGCAGCTTAGATCCTGCGGGAGGGCCGCTCTTCTTC
TRBV4-1	NA	NA	TRBJ1-4	CASSQETGPNEKLFF	TGCGCCAGCAGCCAGGAGACAGGTCCTAATGAAAAACTGTTTTTT
TRBV5-1	NA	NA	TRBJ1-2	CASSDGENGYTF	TGCGCCAGCTCGGATGGGGAGAATGGCTACACCTTC
TRBV28	TRBD2	NA	TRBJ2-3	CASSRWSGRVQDTQYF	TGTGCCAGCAGTCGGTGGAGCGGGAGGGTTCAAGATACGCAGTATTTT
TRBV4-2	NA	NA	TRBJ1-5	CASSQVHGQNQPQHF	TGTGCCAGCAGCCAGGTACACGGACAAAATCAGCCCCAGCATTTT
TRBV27	NA	NA	TRBJ2-5	CASSLKVTAGEQYF	TGTGCCAGCAGTTTAAAGGTCACAGCTGGTGAGCAGTACTTC
TRBV5-4	NA	NA	TRBJ2-3	CASRAAGADTQYF	TGTGCCAGCAGGGCAGCGGGCGCGGATACGCAGTATTTT
TRBV19	TRBD2	NA	TRBJ2-3	CASSILAGGRDTQYF	TGTGCCAGTAGTATCCTAGCGGGAGGGAGAGATACGCAGTATTTT
TRBV9	NA	NA	TRBJ2-1	CASSPPGGGRTRDEQFF	TGTGCCAGCAGCCCCCCGGGGGGCGGGAGAACTCGGGATGAGCAGTTCTTC
TRBV19	NA	NA	TRBJ2-7	CASSIGGSGSPREQYF	TGTGCCAGTAGTATAGGTGGAAGCGGCTCCCCTCGGGAGCAGTACTTC
TRBV6-5	NA	once	TRBJ2-7	CASRMDSGRRDEQYF	TGTGCCAGCCGGATGGATAGCGGTCGTAGGGACGAGCAGTACTTC
TRBV2	TRBD2	NA	TRBJ2-7	CASSPTGGRATYEQYF	TGTGCCAGCAGCCCCACCGGCGGGAGAGCTACCTACGAGCAGTACTTC
TRBV7-9	NA	NA	TRBJ1-1	CASSWQENTEAFF	TGTGCCAGCAGCTGGCAGGAGAACACTGAAGCTTTCTTT
TRBV7-3	NA	NA	TRBJ2-7	CASSPERGHSYEQYF	TGTGCCAGCAGCCCAGAGCGGGGACATTCCTACGAGCAGTACTTC
TRBV5-1	NA	NA	TRBJ2-7	CASSSGSGQYF	TGCGCCAGCAGCTCCGGCTCGGGGCAGTACTTC
TRBV5-1	TRBD2	NA	TRBJ2-7	CASSPGLAGPLGEQYF	TGCGCCAGCAGCCCGGGACTAGCGGGACCCCTAGGCGAGCAGTACTTC
TRBV19	TRBD1	NA	TRBJ1-5	CASRTTGNSNQPQHF	TGTGCCAGTAGGACGACAGGGAATAGCAATCAGCCCCAGCATTTT
TRBV18	NA	NA	TRBJ1-2	CASSPLADSYGYTF	TGTGCCAGCTCACCACTCGCAGATTCCTATGGCTACACCTTC
TRBV12-5	NA	NA	TRBJ1-1	CASGFDGGNTEAFF	TGTGCTAGTGGTTTCGACGGGGGGAACACTGAAGCTTTCTTT
TRBV21-1	NA	NA	TRBJ2-2	CANGRGLAGGPTGELFF	TGTGCCAACGGAAGGGGACTAGCGGGAGGACCCACCGGGGAGCTGTTTTTT
TRBV6-6	NA	once	TRBJ1-1	CASSYSRGTEAFF	TGTGCCAGCAGTTACTCCCGGGGCACTGAAGCTTTCTTT
TRBV2	NA	NA	TRBJ2-1	CATWARESGNEQFF	TGTGCCACCTGGGCCCGGGAGTCGGGGAATGAGCAGTTCTTC
TRBV29-1	TRBD2	few	TRBJ2-7	CSVPGAGAYEQYF	TGCAGCGTCCCCGGGGCGGGGGCCTACGAGCAGTACTTC
TRBV7-9	TRBD1	few	TRBJ2-7	CASSSRGPIEQYF	TGTGCCAGCAGCTCTAGGGGGCCTATCGAGCAGTACTTC
TRBV28	NA	NA	TRBJ2-2	CASSPRGGELFF	TGTGCCAGCTCCCCAAGGGGCGGGGAGCTGTTTTTT
TRBV18	NA	NA	TRBJ2-6	CASSPYSSSGANVLTF	TGTGCCAGCTCACCATATTCGAGCTCTGGGGCCAACGTCCTGACTTTC
TRBV11-1	NA	NA	TRBJ1-1	CASISQGNTEAFF	TGTGCCAGCATATCTCAGGGGAACACTGAAGCTTTCTTT
TRBV5-1	TRBD1	NA	TRBJ1-2	CASSLGDRGLGYTF	TGCGCCAGCAGCTTGGGGGACAGGGGGCTTGGCTACACCTTC
TRBV19	TRBD1	once	TRBJ1-4	CASLTGGGEKLFF	TGTGCCAGTCTGACAGGGGGGGGAGAAAAACTGTTTTTT
TRBV11-3	TRBD1	few	TRBJ1-2	CASRDRVPGYGYTF	TGTGCCAGCAGGGACAGGGTCCCCGGCTATGGCTACACCTTC
TRBV5-6	TRBD1	NA	TRBJ1-2	CASSLRTGYGYTF	TGTGCCAGCAGCTTAAGGACAGGGTACGGCTACACCTTC
TRBV12-5	NA	NA	TRBJ2-2	CASGRPGQNTGELFF	TGTGCTAGTGGCCGACCCGGACAGAACACCGGGGAGCTGTTTTTT
TRBV28	NA	NA	TRBJ1-4	CASRVKRNNEKLFF	TGTGCCAGCAGGGTAAAGAGGAATAATGAAAAACTGTTTTTT